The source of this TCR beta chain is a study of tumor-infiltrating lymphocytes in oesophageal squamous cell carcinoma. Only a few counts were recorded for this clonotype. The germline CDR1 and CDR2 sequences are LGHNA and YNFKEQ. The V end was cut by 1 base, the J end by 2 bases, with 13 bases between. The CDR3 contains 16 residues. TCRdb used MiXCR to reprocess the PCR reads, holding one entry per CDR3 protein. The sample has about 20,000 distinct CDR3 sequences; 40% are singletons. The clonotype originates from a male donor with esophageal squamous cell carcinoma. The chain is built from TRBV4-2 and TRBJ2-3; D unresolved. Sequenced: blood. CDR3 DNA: TGTGCCAGCAGCCAAGCGGGCCGCCCCAACACAGATACGCAGTATTTT. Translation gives CASSQAGRPNTDTQYF.